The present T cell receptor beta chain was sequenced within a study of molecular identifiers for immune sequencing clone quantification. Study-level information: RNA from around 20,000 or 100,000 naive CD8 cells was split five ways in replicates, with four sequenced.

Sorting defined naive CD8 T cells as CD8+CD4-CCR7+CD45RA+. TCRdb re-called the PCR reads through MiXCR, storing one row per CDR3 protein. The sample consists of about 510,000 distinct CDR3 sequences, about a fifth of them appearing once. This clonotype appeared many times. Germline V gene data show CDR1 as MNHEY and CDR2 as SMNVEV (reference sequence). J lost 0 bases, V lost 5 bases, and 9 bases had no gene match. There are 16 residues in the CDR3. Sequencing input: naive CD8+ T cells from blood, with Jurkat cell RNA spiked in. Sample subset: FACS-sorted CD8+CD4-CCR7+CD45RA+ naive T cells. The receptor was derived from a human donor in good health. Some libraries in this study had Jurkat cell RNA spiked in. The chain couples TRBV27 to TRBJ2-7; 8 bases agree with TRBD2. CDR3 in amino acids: CASSPLSREGSYEQYF. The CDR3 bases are TGTGCCAGCAGTCCCTTGAGCCGGGAGGGCTCCTACGAGCAGTACTTC.